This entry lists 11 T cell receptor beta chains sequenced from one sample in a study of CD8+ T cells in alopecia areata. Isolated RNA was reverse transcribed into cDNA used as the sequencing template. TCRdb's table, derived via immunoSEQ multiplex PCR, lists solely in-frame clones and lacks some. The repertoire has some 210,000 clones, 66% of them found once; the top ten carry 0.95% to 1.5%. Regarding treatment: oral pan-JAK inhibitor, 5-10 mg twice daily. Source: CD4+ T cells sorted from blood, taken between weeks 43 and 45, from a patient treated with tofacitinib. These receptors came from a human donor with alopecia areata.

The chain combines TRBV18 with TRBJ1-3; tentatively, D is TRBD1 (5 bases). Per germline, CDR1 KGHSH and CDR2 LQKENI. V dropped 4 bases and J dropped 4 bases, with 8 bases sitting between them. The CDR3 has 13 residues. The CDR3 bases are TGTGCCAGCTCACAAGGACACGGAAACACCATATATTTT. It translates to CASSQGHGNTIYF.

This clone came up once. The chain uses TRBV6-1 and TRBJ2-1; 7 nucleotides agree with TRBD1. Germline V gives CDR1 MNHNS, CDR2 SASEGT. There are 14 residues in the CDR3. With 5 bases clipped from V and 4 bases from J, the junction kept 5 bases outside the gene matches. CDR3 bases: TGTGCCAGCAGTCGGGACAGATTATACAATGAGCAGTTCTTC. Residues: CASSRDRLYNEQFF.

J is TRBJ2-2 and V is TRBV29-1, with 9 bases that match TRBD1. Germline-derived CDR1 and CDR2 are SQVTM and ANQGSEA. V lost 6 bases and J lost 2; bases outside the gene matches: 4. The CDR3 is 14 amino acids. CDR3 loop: CSVRTGVNTGELFF. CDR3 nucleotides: TGCAGCGTGCGGACAGGGGTTAACACCGGGGAGCTGTTTTTT.

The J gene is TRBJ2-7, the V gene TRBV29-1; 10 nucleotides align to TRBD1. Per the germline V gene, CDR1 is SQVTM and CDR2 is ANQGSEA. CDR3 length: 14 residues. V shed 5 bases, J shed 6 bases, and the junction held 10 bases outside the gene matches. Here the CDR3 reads CSVSTGTGVREQYF. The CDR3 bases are TGCAGCGTTTCTACCGGGACAGGGGTGCGCGAGCAGTACTTC.

The CDR3 region is CASSLEAPGQGAQDTQYF. In DNA form, the CDR3 reads TGTGCCAGCAGCTTAGAAGCCCCGGGACAGGGGGCCCAAGATACGCAGTATTTT. The V and J genes are TRBV11-3 and TRBJ2-3, with 12 bases fitting TRBD1. This CDR3 is built from 18 residues. CDR1 is SGHNT and CDR2 is YENEEA in the germline V gene. V lost 0 bases, J lost 5 bases, and 9 bases stayed unmatched.

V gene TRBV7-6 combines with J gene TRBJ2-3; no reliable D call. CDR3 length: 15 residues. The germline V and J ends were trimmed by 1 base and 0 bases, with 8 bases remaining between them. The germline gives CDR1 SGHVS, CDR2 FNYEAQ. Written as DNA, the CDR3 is TGTGCCAGCAGCTTAGGACTCCTGAGCACAGATACGCAGTATTTT. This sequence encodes CASSLGLLSTDTQYF.

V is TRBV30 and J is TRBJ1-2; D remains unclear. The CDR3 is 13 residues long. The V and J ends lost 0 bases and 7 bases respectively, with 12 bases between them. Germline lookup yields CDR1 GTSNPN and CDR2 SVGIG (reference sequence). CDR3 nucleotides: TGTGCCTGGAGTGTACTCGAGGGCTCTGGCTACACCTTC. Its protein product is CAWSVLEGSGYTF.

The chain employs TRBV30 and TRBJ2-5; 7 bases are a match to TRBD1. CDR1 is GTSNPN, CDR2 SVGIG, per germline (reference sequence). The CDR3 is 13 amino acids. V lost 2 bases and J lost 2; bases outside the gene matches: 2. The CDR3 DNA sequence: TGTGCCTGGAGTAGGGGGCAGCAAGAGACCCAGTACTTC. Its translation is CAWSRGQQETQYF.

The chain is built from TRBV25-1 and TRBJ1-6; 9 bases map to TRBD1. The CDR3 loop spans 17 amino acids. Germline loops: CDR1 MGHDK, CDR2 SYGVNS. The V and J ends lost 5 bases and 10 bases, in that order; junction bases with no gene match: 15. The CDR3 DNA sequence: TGTGCCAGCAGTCAACCGGGACAGGGCCTGTGGGGCTCACCCCTCCACTTT. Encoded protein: CASSQPGQGLWGSPLHF.

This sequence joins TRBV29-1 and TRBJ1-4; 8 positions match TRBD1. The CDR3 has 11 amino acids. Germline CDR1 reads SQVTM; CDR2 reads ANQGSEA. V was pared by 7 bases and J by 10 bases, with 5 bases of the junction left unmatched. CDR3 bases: TGCAGCGCCGAAACAGGGGGAAAACTGTTTTTT. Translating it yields CSAETGGKLFF. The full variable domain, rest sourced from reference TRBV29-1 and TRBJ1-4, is SAVISQKPSRDICQRGTSLTIQCQVDSQVTMMFWYRQQPGQSLTLIATANQGSEATYESGFVIDKFPISRPNLTFSTLTVSNMSPEDSSIYLCSAETGGKLFFGSGTQLSVL.

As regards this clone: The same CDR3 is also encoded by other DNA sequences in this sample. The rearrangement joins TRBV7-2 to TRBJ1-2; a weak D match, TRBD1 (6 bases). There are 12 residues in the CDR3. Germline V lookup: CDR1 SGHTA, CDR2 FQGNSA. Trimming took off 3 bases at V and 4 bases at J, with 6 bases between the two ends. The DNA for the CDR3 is TGTGCCAGCAGCTTGGACAGCTATGGCTACACCTTC. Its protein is CASSLDSYGYTF.